This T cell receptor (beta chain) is from a study of early stage breast cancer tumors. Concerning this clone itself: The antigen remains undetermined.

CDR1 is SNHLY, CDR2 FYNNEI, per germline. The ends lost 6 bases at V and 1 base at J; junction bases unmatched: 3. The CDR3 totals 14 residues. Blood replicates held 0.5 ug DNA, tumor or normal breast approximately 1.5 ug, two each. Profiled with immunoSEQ multiplex PCR; TCRdb holds only in-frame clones, not every one. This table has 8,000 to 9,500 clones, approximately 80% appearing once. Overall study results and limits: Commonly generated sequences made up most enriched TCRB sequences shared between patients.

The receptor was derived from a person aged 55 to 75 with breast cancer. The rearrangement joins TRBV2 to TRBJ2-7; 10 nucleotides match TRBD1. The sequencing sample was made of normal breast tissue next to the tumor. CDR3 DNA sequence: TGTGCCAGCAGGCGGACAGGGGGATCCTACGAGCAGTACTTC. Translating it yields CASRRTGGSYEQYF.